This T cell receptor beta chain was recorded in a study of T-cell reconstitution after alpha-beta-depleted transplantation in children. Using unique molecular identifiers, the investigators prepared the TCRbeta library. TCRdb called the PCR reads again in MiXCR, with one record for every CDR3 protein. The data show about 200,000 distinct CDR3 sequences, about 6.6% seen once. Study-wide points: T-cell numbers and diversity one year post-transplant derived largely from freshly generated T cells. In patients about two months after transplant, alpha-beta T cells reportedly arose from several hundred expanded graft clones. It was surviving recipient T cells and thymic progenitors that gave some patients high TCRbeta diversity at day 60.

This clonotype was observed many times. Its matching antigen is unknown. Germline values: CDR1 SEHNR, CDR2 FQNEAQ (reference sequence). The length of the CDR3 is 13 residues. Trimming took 6 bases from V and 1 from J, leaving 10 bases between them. This clonotype was sampled from a boy aged 2 to 10 with acute lymphoblastic leukemia, due to receive a stem cell transplant. This rearrangement joins TRBV7-9 to TRBJ2-7, with TRBD2 as a possible D gene (5 bases). This specimen consisted of PBMCs, obtained before TCRalphabeta/CD19-depleted stem cell transplant. CDR3 in amino acids: CASRGDASYEQYF. For the CDR3, the DNA is TGTGCCAGCAGGGGAGACGCTTCCTACGAGCAGTACTTC.